The rows below give T cell receptor beta chains drawn from one sample of a study of blood T cells in healthy people across ages. Via MiXCR, TCRdb re-called the 5' RACE reads, giving one row per CDR3 protein. The profile covers some 1.6 million distinct CDR3 sequences, with around 35% appearing a single time and around 11% taken by the ten largest. Material: blood. All receptors come from a woman in her 30s in good health. The CDR3 runs from the conserved cysteine through the conserved F or W. Fields, in order: CDR3 protein, CDR3 DNA, J gene, V gene, D gene, clone size. The D gene is left open where the match is weak. The size entry is marked missing in some rows and otherwise reads once, few, many or a size class.

CASSLHTSGRATGELFF,TGCGCCAGCAGCTTACATACTAGCGGGAGAGCCACCGGGGAGCTGTTTTTT,TRBJ2-2,TRBV5-1,TRBD2,.
CASGRSSGEQYF,TGTGCCAGTGGGCGATCTTCTGGCGAGCAGTACTTC,TRBJ2-7,TRBV2,.,few
CACSVTGGDYEQYF,TGTGCCTGCAGTGTTACAGGGGGTGACTACGAGCAGTACTTC,TRBJ2-7,TRBV6-1,TRBD1,.
CASSELAASQETQYF,TGCGCCAGCAGTGAACTAGCGGCCTCTCAAGAGACCCAGTACTTC,TRBJ2-5,TRBV10-2,TRBD2,few
CASTPRGSPGANVLTF,TGTGCCAGCACCCCTAGGGGATCGCCGGGGGCCAACGTCCTGACTTTC,TRBJ2-6,TRBV12-3/TRBV12-4,.,many
CASSVAASVRGEQFF,TGTGCCAGCAGCGTAGCGGCTAGCGTGAGGGGGGAGCAGTTCTTC,TRBJ2-1,TRBV9,.,few
CASSQDVPGEGSVYGYTF,TGTGCCAGCAGCCAAGATGTCCCCGGGGAAGGATCCGTCTATGGCTACACCTTC,TRBJ1-2,TRBV4-2,.,.
CSTRDGARSRGDEQFF,TGCAGTACTAGAGATGGGGCCAGGAGCCGTGGGGATGAGCAGTTCTTC,TRBJ2-1,TRBV20-1,.,.
CATSRGLMTSGSYNEQFF,TGTGCCACCAGCAGAGGATTAATGACTAGCGGGAGTTACAATGAGCAGTTCTTC,TRBJ2-1,TRBV15,TRBD2,few
CASSQKPGLESSYGQYF,TGTGCCAGCAGCCAGAAGCCGGGACTCGAAAGCTCCTACGGGCAGTACTTC,TRBJ2-7,TRBV3-1,.,.
CASSLSRGLGPCEQYF,TGTGCCAGCAGTTTATCCCGTGGCTTGGGGCCCTGCGAGCAGTACTTC,TRBJ2-7,TRBV27,.,.
CSARDPVRETQYF,TGCAGTGCTAGAGACCCCGTGCGGGAGACCCAGTACTTC,TRBJ2-5,TRBV20-1,.,few
CASSLDRSGYGYTF,TGTGCCAGCAGCTTGGACAGATCAGGATATGGCTACACCTTC,TRBJ1-2,TRBV5-4,.,.
CSASPFWGGEQFF,TGCAGTGCTTCCCCTTTTTGGGGGGGTGAGCAGTTCTTC,TRBJ2-1,TRBV20-1,TRBD2,.
CASSVRGQETQYF,TGTGCCAGCAGCGTTAGGGGTCAAGAGACCCAGTACTTC,TRBJ2-5,TRBV9,.,few
CASGQRNNEQFF,TGTGCCAGCGGCCAACGGAACAATGAGCAGTTCTTC,TRBJ2-1,TRBV25-1,.,few
CASSITSGEQFF,TGTGCCAGCAGCATAACTAGCGGTGAGCAGTTCTTC,TRBJ2-1,TRBV7-8,TRBD2,many
CAISEGRGGQPQHF,TGTGCCATCAGTGAAGGTCGGGGAGGTCAGCCCCAGCATTTT,TRBJ1-5,TRBV10-3,.,.
CASSNGYSATNEKLFF,TGCGCCAGCAGCAACGGTTACAGTGCAACTAATGAAAAACTGTTTTTT,TRBJ1-4,TRBV4-1,.,.
CSASSPDTQYF,TGCAGTGCTAGCTCCCCAGATACGCAGTATTTT,TRBJ2-3,TRBV20-1,.,once
CASSFSGRDEQFF,TGTGCCAGCAGTTTCTCAGGGAGGGATGAGCAGTTCTTC,TRBJ2-1,TRBV28,TRBD2,once
CASSTMDGSQYF,TGTGCCAGCAGCACGATGGATGGGAGCCAGTACTTC,TRBJ2-7,TRBV7-3,.,.
CAISESGTGTLYNGYTF,TGTGCCATCAGTGAGTCCGGGACAGGGACCCTCTATAACGGCTACACCTTC,TRBJ1-2,TRBV10-3,TRBD1,many
CASSLGTGVGDTQYF,TGTGCCAGCAGCTTAGGGACAGGGGTAGGGGATACGCAGTATTTT,TRBJ2-3,TRBV5-5,TRBD1,few
CSVEGVGENTDTQYF,TGCAGCGTTGAAGGTGTGGGGGAGAACACAGATACGCAGTATTTT,TRBJ2-3,TRBV29-1,.,.
CSAHDRGWGVGSNTGELFF,TGCAGTGCTCATGACAGGGGATGGGGGGTAGGATCGAACACCGGGGAGCTGTTTTTT,TRBJ2-2,TRBV20-1,TRBD1,.
CASSLVRRQETQYF,TGTGCCAGCAGCTTGGTCCGCAGACAAGAGACCCAGTACTTC,TRBJ2-5,TRBV5-8,.,.
CASMAEPRSMGELFF,TGTGCCAGCATGGCAGAGCCTAGGTCTATGGGGGAGCTGTTTTTT,TRBJ2-2,TRBV5-5,.,.
CASSQVAGTGGTDTQYF,TGCGCCAGCAGCCAAGTGGCCGGGACAGGGGGTACAGATACGCAGTATTTT,TRBJ2-3,TRBV4-1,TRBD1,few
CASSTPSTNEKLFF,TGTGCCAGCAGCACACCTTCAACTAATGAAAAACTGTTTTTT,TRBJ1-4,TRBV4-2,.,few
CASSLDRGSSHEQYF,TGTGCCAGCAGCTTAGATCGCGGGAGCAGCCACGAGCAGTACTTC,TRBJ2-7,TRBV11-2,TRBD2,few
CSVGDYPRGQAFF,TGCAGCGTTGGGGACTATCCAAGGGGACAAGCTTTCTTT,TRBJ1-1,TRBV29-1,.,few
CASSSSRAGEQYF,TGTGCCAGCAGCTCGAGCAGGGCGGGGGAGCAGTACTTC,TRBJ2-7,TRBV9,.,.
CSASSGRMSSYEQYF,TGCAGCGCTAGCTCCGGACGTATGAGCTCCTACGAGCAGTACTTC,TRBJ2-7,TRBV20-1,.,.
CASSVRDQRGSSYEQYF,TGTGCCAGCAGCGTCCGGGACCAGCGGGGGAGTAGTTACGAGCAGTACTTC,TRBJ2-7,TRBV9,TRBD2,.
CATSSEGVREKLFF,TGTGCCACCAGCAGTGAGGGGGTACGGGAAAAACTGTTTTTT,TRBJ1-4,TRBV15,.,.
CASSIGQGIDTQYF,TGTGCCAGTAGTATCGGACAGGGCATAGATACGCAGTATTTT,TRBJ2-3,TRBV19,TRBD1,.
CSASFGTGSYNEQFF,TGCAGTGCTAGTTTCGGGACAGGTTCCTACAATGAGCAGTTCTTC,TRBJ2-1,TRBV20-1,TRBD1,few
CASRSGTLGYNSPLHF,TGTGCCAGCAGGTCCGGGACGTTGGGGTATAATTCACCCCTCCACTTT,TRBJ1-6,TRBV7-9,.,once
CATGANEKLFF,TGTGCCACGGGGGCTAATGAAAAACTGTTTTTT,TRBJ1-4,TRBV2,.,.
CSAQGTGSVGQPQHF,TGCAGTGCTCAGGGGACAGGTTCAGTTGGTCAGCCCCAGCATTTT,TRBJ1-5,TRBV20-1,TRBD1,.
CASSLDSGTYEGETQYF,TGTGCCAGCAGCTTAGATTCAGGGACCTATGAGGGGGAGACCCAGTACTTC,TRBJ2-5,TRBV11-2,.,few
CAISESTGPGTEAFF,TGTGCCATCAGTGAGTCTACAGGGCCGGGCACTGAAGCTTTCTTT,TRBJ1-1,TRBV10-3,.,.
CSARGQGSSGNTIYF,TGCAGTGCCCGGGGACAGGGCAGCTCTGGAAACACCATATATTTT,TRBJ1-3,TRBV20-1,TRBD1,.
CASSPGGGLAGSYEQYF,TGTGCCAGCAGCCCAGGGGGGGGGCTAGCGGGGTCCTACGAGCAGTACTTC,TRBJ2-7,TRBV7-8,TRBD2,few
CSARVASATSNQPQHF,TGCAGTGCTAGAGTCGCCTCCGCTACTAGCAATCAGCCCCAGCATTTT,TRBJ1-5,TRBV20-1,.,.
CASSLVAQGDTEAFF,TGTGCCAGCAGCTTAGTCGCCCAGGGGGACACTGAAGCTTTCTTT,TRBJ1-1,TRBV7-9,TRBD1,few
CAIRIGGNNYGYTF,TGTGCCATCAGGATCGGGGGGAACAACTATGGCTACACCTTC,TRBJ1-2,TRBV10-3,.,.
CASSLSLRDRALPYEQYF,TGTGCCAGCAGTTTATCGCTCCGGGACAGGGCACTACCTTACGAGCAGTACTTC,TRBJ2-7,TRBV27,TRBD1,.
CASSLVGSKGPQETQYF,TGTGCCAGCAGCTTAGTCGGGAGTAAGGGACCTCAAGAGACCCAGTACTTC,TRBJ2-5,TRBV13,.,.
CASSLRQGGASCNEQFF,TGTGCCAGCAGCTTAAGGCAAGGGGGCGCATCCTGCAATGAGCAGTTCTTC,TRBJ2-1,TRBV11-2,TRBD1,.